The 18 T cell receptor beta chains below come from one sample, sequenced in a study of regulatory T cells in long-lasting Graves disease (dated by TCRdb to about 2021). The sample's time point, from its label and the paper: newly diagnosed GD, antithyroid drugs for less than 3 months. For both TCR sequencing and RNA sequencing, RNA was extracted from PBMCs using TRIzol. Library creation used multiplex PCR. Sequencing instrument: Illumina HiSeq 4000. TCR beta libraries were built with iRepertoire HTBI primers and Arm-PCR amplification of CDR3 regions. TCRdb passed the public sequencing reads through fastp at Q25 and MiXCR, retaining productive beta sequences. Each entry merges the rows of one CDR3 protein and shows their most common DNA and genes. The sample yields around 480,000 distinct CDR3 sequences; around 16% were counted once. 12% of the sample belongs to the ten largest clones. These data are also associated with another study on T cells in Graves' hyperthyroidism and ophthalmopathy.

The specimen was peripheral blood mononuclear cells (PBMCs), collected at new diagnosis, from a patient treated with antithyroid drugs. The source of these receptors is a man between 40 and 49 years old with Graves disease. Donor details come from another sample of the same person, matched by shared clones.

In this sample, this clonotype turned up many times. V usage is TRBV6-5 and J usage is TRBJ2-3; D is perhaps TRBD2 (5 bases). CDR1 is MNHEY and CDR2 is SVGAGI in the germline V gene. The germline V and J ends were trimmed by 4 bases and 1 base, with 12 bases remaining between them. The CDR3 extends over 15 amino acids. The CDR3 nucleotides are TGTGCCAGCAGTTTGCAGCGGACCCGCACAGATACGCAGTATTTT. The encoded protein is CASSLQRTRTDTQYF.

V is TRBV20-1 and J is TRBJ2-3; 9 bases line up with TRBD1. Germline V gene data show CDR1 as DFQATT and CDR2 as SNEGSKA (reference sequence). The CDR3 covers 16 residues. The V gene end was trimmed by 6 bases and the J gene end by 4 bases; junction bases not matched to a gene: 14. The CDR3 DNA is TGCAGTGCAAGCCGGAGTGGGACAGGGTATTCAGATACGCAGTATTTT. It translates to CSASRSGTGYSDTQYF.

This clonotype came up a few times. This chain joins TRBV5-6 and TRBJ2-4; TRBD1 might be the D (6 bases). The V gene's germline CDR1 is SGHDT and CDR2 YYEEEE. The CDR3 totals 16 residues. V lost 0 bases, J lost 0 bases, and 10 bases lay in between. CDR3: CASSLEQGLAKNIQYF. Written as DNA, the CDR3 is TGTGCCAGCAGCTTGGAGCAGGGGCTAGCCAAAAACATTCAGTACTTC.

The CDR3 here is CASTQATVSYTF. CDR3 DNA sequence: TGTGCCAGCACACAGGCGACAGTGAGCTACACCTTC. This rearrangement joins TRBV6-1 to TRBJ1-2; tentative D call: TRBD1 (5 bases). Germline CDR1 and CDR2: MNHNS and SASEGT. CDR3 length: 12 amino acids. V dropped 7 bases and J dropped 9 bases, with 15 bases sitting between them.

V usage is TRBV20-1 and J usage is TRBJ2-7, with TRBD1 matching over 9 bases. CDR3 size: 15 residues. Per the germline V gene, CDR1 is DFQATT and CDR2 is SNEGSKA (reference sequence). V gave up 5 bases and J gave up 0 bases; unmatched junction bases: 8. The DNA for the CDR3 is TGCAGTGCTTCCCTGGACAGGGGCAGCTCCTACGAGCAGTACTTC. It is translated as CSASLDRGSSYEQYF.

This clonotype showed up just a few times. The chain has TRBV20-1 and TRBJ2-3; unclear D gene. CDR1 is DFQATT, CDR2 SNEGSKA, per germline (reference sequence). The V and J ends lost 5 bases and 1 base respectively, with 13 bases between them. This CDR3 has 14 residues. CDR3 in DNA: TGCAGTGCTCCCCCAAGTCTCGGCACAGATACGCAGTATTTT. This codes for CSAPPSLGTDTQYF.

Ten or more counts support this clonotype. V and J are TRBV6-5 and TRBJ1-5; tentatively, D is TRBD1 (5 bases). Trimming shortened V by 0 bases and J by 7 bases, and 19 bases separated the two germline ends. The CDR3 totals 17 residues. Germline V lookup: CDR1 MNHEY, CDR2 SVGAGI. The CDR3 sequence is CASSYSSTQGLRQPQHF. The CDR3 nucleotides are TGTGCCAGCAGTTACTCGAGTACCCAGGGTTTAAGGCAGCCCCAGCATTTT.

This clonotype showed up many times. The chain has TRBV12-5 and TRBJ2-7, with TRBD1 identical over 10 bases. Germline V CDR1 and CDR2: LGHNT, FRNRAP. The CDR3 length is 14 residues. Trimming took 7 bases from V and 2 from J; bases not matched to a gene: 5. CDR3 sequence reads: CASVLDRGPYEQYF. CDR3 bases: TGTGCTAGTGTCCTTGACAGGGGGCCCTACGAGCAGTACTTC.

Comment on this clonotype: A single base separates this from a much larger clone, so it may be a read error. This chain joins TRBV29-1 and TRBJ2-2, with D possibly matching TRBD2 (6 bases). The CDR3 is made up of 11 amino acids. Germline V lookup: CDR1 SQVTM, CDR2 ANQGSEA. V was cut by 4 bases and J by 6 bases, with 6 bases left in between. The CDR3 protein is CSVAGAGELFF. Here the CDR3 DNA reads TGCAGCGTTGCGGGGGCCGGGGAGCTGTTTTTT.

This clonotype was detected many times. The rearrangement links TRBV7-2 to TRBJ2-7; D is possibly TRBD2 (6 bases). CDR1 and CDR2 from the germline V gene are SGHTA and FQGNSA. This CDR3 is built from 14 residues. V was trimmed by 4 bases and J by 2 bases, leaving 12 bases between them. The CDR3 DNA is TGTGCCAGCAGCTCGGCGGGGCGGGCCTACGAGCAGTACTTC. Protein sequence: CASSSAGRAYEQYF.

To note about this clonotype: A much bigger clone sits one base away, suggesting this may be a read error. The chain links TRBV20-1 to TRBJ1-4, with D possibly being TRBD1 (6 bases). CDR3 length: 13 amino acids. Germline assignment: CDR1 DFQATT and CDR2 SNEGSKA (reference sequence). CDR3 region: CSASGQRDEKLVF. The CDR3 nucleotides are TGCAGTGCTAGCGGACAGCGCGATGAAAAACTGGTTTTT.

V is TRBV6-1 and J is TRBJ1-5; no definite D call. The V end was cut by 7 bases, the J end by 5 bases, with 9 bases between. The CDR3 is 12 residues long. Germline assignment: CDR1 MNHNS and CDR2 SASEGT. The CDR3 sequence is CASKHLDQPQHF. CDR3 in DNA: TGTGCCAGCAAACATTTGGATCAGCCCCAGCATTTT.

CDR3 sequence: CAIGLGETQYF. The CDR3 DNA reads as TGTGCCATCGGACTAGGGGAGACCCAGTACTTC. The chain employs TRBV24-1 and TRBJ2-5, with TRBD2 matching 7 bases. CDR1 and CDR2 (germline): KGHDR, SFDVKD. This CDR3 has 11 residues. After removal of 11 bases from V and 5 bases from J, the junction contained 4 bases not matched to a gene.

This clonotype has only a few counts. The chain links TRBV5-1 to TRBJ2-2, with unresolved D. CDR1 SGHRS and CDR2 YFSETQ come from the germline V gene. CDR3 length equals 15 residues. V was trimmed by 0 bases and J by 6 bases, leaving 12 bases between them. The CDR3 DNA sequence: TGCGCCAGCAGCTTGGGGTGGGAAGATCCCGGGGAGCTGTTTTTT. Its translation is CASSLGWEDPGELFF.

Points on this clonotype: One junction end does not reproduce the germline sequence, and a read error may be involved. The CDR3 reads CDSRTAQRINQPQHF. CDR3 sequence (DNA): TGTGACAGCAGGACCGCACAGAGAATAAATCAGCCCCAGCATTTT. This rearrangement joins TRBV6-2 or TRBV6-3 to TRBJ1-5; no definite D call. Germline values: CDR1 MNHEY, CDR2 SVGEGT. The CDR3 consists of 15 residues.

This clonotype has a count of ten or more. This chain links TRBV7-3 with TRBJ2-1; D is unresolved. Germline V gene sequence: CDR1 SGHTA, CDR2 FQGTGA. V was pared by 2 bases and J by 0 bases, with 8 bases between. The CDR3 is made up of 15 amino acids. The CDR3 reads CASSLDLSSYNEQFF. The CDR3 nucleotides are TGTGCCAGCAGCTTAGACCTTAGCTCCTACAATGAGCAGTTCTTC.

This clonotype was seen repeatedly, ten times or more. V usage is TRBV28 and J usage is TRBJ2-4; D may match TRBD1 or TRBD2 (5 bases each). Germline-derived CDR1 and CDR2 are MDHEN and SYDVKM. Trimming took off 7 bases at V and 3 bases at J, with 13 bases between the two ends. There are 14 residues in the CDR3. The CDR3 DNA reads as TGTGCCAGCACCCCCGGGACGCACAAAAACATTCAGTACTTC. It translates to CASTPGTHKNIQYF. Variable domain in full (rest from reference TRBV28 and TRBJ2-4): DVKVTQSSRYLVKRTGEKVFLECVQDMDHENMFWYRQDPGLGLRLIYFSYDVKMKEKGDIPEGYSVSREKKERFSLILESASTNQTSMYLCASTPGTHKNIQYFGAGTRLSVL.

This chain connects TRBV6-2 or TRBV6-3 to TRBJ2-7, with D hard to call. The V end was cut by 6 bases, the J end by 5 bases, with 14 bases between. Germline CDR1 and CDR2: MNHEY and SVGEGT. This CDR3 spans 13 amino acids. The CDR3 sequence: CASRLSGWDEQYF. The CDR3 bases are TGTGCCAGCAGACTTTCGGGTTGGGACGAGCAGTACTTC.